The rows below give T cell receptor beta chains drawn from one sample of a study of monozygotic twins with cystic fibrosis. Data came from immunoSEQ multiplex PCR; TCRdb stores just in-frame clones and leaves some out. The sample carries approximately 33,000 clones, nearly 85% recorded once. Sample: blood. All receptors derive from a girl aged 2 to 10 with cystic fibrosis. Each CDR3 is given with its conserved first and last residue. Each record gives: clone size, J gene, V gene, CDR3 length, CDR3 protein. Size is omitted from some rows. Given values are once, few, many or a class for expanded clones.

>once|TRBJ2-2|TRBV7-9|14
CASRPGAETGELFF
>few|TRBJ1-2|TRBV15|12
CATSRDNYGYTF
>-|TRBJ1-2|TRBV18|12
CASSPTLEGYTF
>-|TRBJ1-3|TRBV6-6|14
CASRQGFSGNTIYF
>-|TRBJ2-2|TRBV6-5|12
CASSELTGELFF
>-|TRBJ1-4|TRBV6-5|15
CASSYSDRGNEKLFF
>once|TRBJ1-5|TRBV2|17
CASSKILDRVRNQPQHF
>-|TRBJ1-6|TRBV21-1|19
CASSREKKKKTGLSSPLHF
>-|TRBJ1-1|TRBV9|17
CASSVDRVALQNTEAFF
>-|TRBJ1-1|TRBV18|16
CASSPRGQALNTEAFF
>-|TRBJ2-1|TRBV9|11
CASSAFGEQFF
>-|TRBJ1-5|TRBV5-6|16
CASSLAGQGSNQPQHF
>-|TRBJ2-7|TRBV6-5|15
CASSYLTGNTYEQYF
>-|TRBJ2-5|TRBV5-4|14
CASRLETRQETQYF
>-|TRBJ2-6|TRBV5-4|18
CASSLPGQGAGGANVLTF
>-|TRBJ2-7|TRBV7-2|15
CASSRRERGPYEQYF
>-|TRBJ2-3|TRBV9|15
CASSGSSGGALTQYF
>-|TRBJ2-2|TRBV10-3|15
CATSGGFQNTGELFF
>-|TRBJ1-6|TRBV6-8|15
CASSYSGRGNSPLHF
>-|TRBJ1-1|TRBV11-2|15
CATKPYPGLDTEAFF
>-|TRBJ2-1|TRBV7-2|15
CASSSIRSGGNEQFF
>-|TRBJ1-2|TRBV19|13
CASYRGPTYGYTF
>-|TRBJ2-3|TRBV30|15
CAWSEGTSGSHTQYF
>-|TRBJ1-2|TRBV15|14
CATSNFQGANGYTF
>once|TRBJ1-6|TRBV15|18
CATSRVQGSGNYNSPLHF
>-|TRBJ1-3|TRBV5-6|16
CASSPGQGGRGNTIYF
>-|TRBJ1-5|TRBV9|16
CASSVGDRNSNQPQHF
>-|TRBJ2-5|TRBV6-1|15
CASNGASGTQETQYF
>-|TRBJ2-2|TRBV6-1|15
CASSGTSTSTGELFF
>-|TRBJ2-1|TRBV25-1|13
CASSEWGATEQFF
>once|TRBJ2-7|TRBV27|14
CASSLFLNSYEQYF
>once|TRBJ2-5|TRBV7-8|16
CASSLERIKWEETQYF
>-|TRBJ1-2|TRBV7-2|14
CASSSGAARFGYTF
>-|TRBJ1-5|TRBV15|14
CATSRESQGQPQHF
>-|TRBJ1-3|TRBV18|14
CASSSDRVIRTIYF
>-|TRBJ2-3|TRBV7-9|14
CASSPGGLTDTQYF
>once|TRBJ2-7|TRBV29-1|12
CSVGAGPYEQYF
>-|TRBJ2-7|TRBV19|14
CASSISPGGYEQYF
>-|TRBJ1-2|TRBV19|15
CASSIAGQGLVDYTF
>-|TRBJ2-3|TRBV7-9|14
CASIYSGRTDTQYF
>-|TRBJ2-2|TRBV7-3|12
CASSLANGELFF
>-|TRBJ1-6|TRBV6-1|14
CASSESSYNSPLHF
>-|TRBJ2-1|TRBV9|21
CASSVALSQETGGRSYNEQFF
>-|TRBJ2-2|TRBV19|13
CASSIQNTGELFF
>once|TRBJ2-7|TRBV4-2|13
CASSLSGTYEQYF
>-|TRBJ2-5|TRBV7-2|16
CASSVQTSGVRETQYF